One T cell receptor beta chain is described in this entry. Its antigen is currently not known. It has no much larger one-base neighbor in the sample; base qualities were not kept. This sample was included in a study of tumor and adjacent non-tumor tissue in lung cancer (dated by TCRdb to between 2018 and 2020). Describing the broader study: The cohort included some twelve adenocarcinoma, a couple of squamous cell carcinoma and 1 small cell lung cancer patients. Ages among the approximately 15 patients ranged from roughly 30 to 76 years, there were roughly 10 men and 5 women, and disease was at TNM stage I to III. A total of around 130,000,000 productive TCRbeta reads were generated by sequencing, corresponding to an average of around 4 million reads per sample. The study compared bulk TCRbeta repertoires between lung tumor tissue and matched distant non-tumor lung tissue from over 12 lung cancer patients. TCRbeta CDR3 sequencing was performed on 30 to 35 paired specimens, with one tumor sample and one normal lung sample collected per patient.

Libraries were built with multiplex PCR. Sequencing used an Illumina HiSeq 2500. Following protocols modified from ARM-PCR, the researchers constructed TCRbeta libraries through three rounds of nested PCR with primers (Table S4). PCR products of 200-500 bp were gel-excised and purified with the QIAquick gel extraction kit before sequencing. The authors' analysis ran thus. Reads were cleaned using Trimmomatic, were merged into complete CDR3 sequences using FLASH, and were assigned to V(D)J germline segments using MiTCR. Clonal diversity was calculated as the inverse Simpson's index using VDJtools. In-frame sequences without a premature stop codon were defined as productive reads. The public reads were quality trimmed at Q25 with fastp and then assembled into clones with MiXCR by TCRdb, keeping productive beta chains. Each CDR3 protein gets just one entry, which takes the most common genes and DNA from the rows behind it. In this record, the V and J calls reflect TCRdb's handling and not the investigators' own analysis. This sample is represented by 85,000 to 100,000 distinct CDR3 sequences; 67% of them were singletons. The top ten clones comprise about 18% of the sample.

RNA was extracted from bulk unsorted tissue and checked for quality with a NanoDrop ND-1000 and an Agilent 2100. The donors were newly diagnosed lung cancer patients admitted for thoracic surgery in China from August to November 2014 who had not received prior chemotherapy. The study excluded patients who had received radiotherapy or chemotherapy before or who had another cancer at the same time. Pieces of surgical tissue measuring about 1-2.1 cm3 were kept in RNAlater solution and held at -80 degrees C until needed. Summary of the overall study and its limitations: In normal lung, the top 100 clones accounted for a significantly larger cumulative share of the repertoire than in tumor tissue. The cohort had only roughly 16 patients, and the authors noted that larger samples and more detailed clinical data are needed. Neither the sequencing platform nor unique molecular identifiers are mentioned in the methods. TCR diversity (inverse Simpson) was significantly higher in tumor than in normal lung tissue (around 450 vs 160, P = 0.0075, Mann-Whitney U test). Because peripheral blood was not sequenced, blood TCRbeta repertoires in the lung cancer patients of the study were not examined. TCR diversity was significantly higher in younger patients, and greater tumor TCR diversity was associated with shorter overall survival and shorter disease-free survival.

The specimen was lung tumor tissue. The clonotype was recovered from a man in his 60s with non-small cell lung cancer.

The CDR3 is CAIIAWGETEAFF. The DNA is as follows: TGTGCCATTATCGCTTGGGGCGAAACTGAAGCTTTCTTT. This sequence uses TRBV19 and TRBJ1-1, and TRBD1 may be the D gene, going by 5 matching bases. The cysteine opens and the phenylalanine closes a CDR3 of 13 amino acids. Only the CDR3 part of the read is kept: 39 bases, read in frame from the first base. CDR1 and CDR2 (LNHDA, SQIVND) derive from the germline V gene (reference sequence). The junction shows trimming of 10 bases on V and 5 bases on J, plus 17 bases between the germline ends.